This T cell receptor (beta chain) emerged from a study of blood T cell repertoires in COVID-19. In the study overall: Whether acute or convalescent, the COVID-19 samples came from the United States, Italy and Spain. Sample material is recorded as cDNA or gDNA derived from T cells, B-cell-depleted T cells, or PBMCs.

Authors' processing steps: Amplification from reference gene primers served as the basis for estimated nucleated cell counts. The data were produced by immunoSEQ multiplex PCR, yet TCRdb's version contains in-frame clones alone and is incomplete. The D gene and trimming were derived from the DNA, and the V and J assignments and clone size from that table. Among 61,000 or so clones listed, 85% to 90% were seen once. In germline, CDR1 is MGHDK, CDR2 SYGVNS. The V gene lost 3 bases and the J gene lost 1 base, with 9 bases spanning the gap. This CDR3 is built from 15 residues. The origin of this receptor is a woman aged 45 to 65 with active or convalescent COVID-19. The material sequenced was peripheral blood. This sequence joins TRBV25-1 and TRBJ2-2; D possibly corresponds to TRBD1 (5 bases). The CDR3 here is CASSDPTGNTGELFF. DNA for the CDR3: TGTGCCAGCAGTGACCCAACAGGGAACACCGGGGAGCTGTTTTTT.